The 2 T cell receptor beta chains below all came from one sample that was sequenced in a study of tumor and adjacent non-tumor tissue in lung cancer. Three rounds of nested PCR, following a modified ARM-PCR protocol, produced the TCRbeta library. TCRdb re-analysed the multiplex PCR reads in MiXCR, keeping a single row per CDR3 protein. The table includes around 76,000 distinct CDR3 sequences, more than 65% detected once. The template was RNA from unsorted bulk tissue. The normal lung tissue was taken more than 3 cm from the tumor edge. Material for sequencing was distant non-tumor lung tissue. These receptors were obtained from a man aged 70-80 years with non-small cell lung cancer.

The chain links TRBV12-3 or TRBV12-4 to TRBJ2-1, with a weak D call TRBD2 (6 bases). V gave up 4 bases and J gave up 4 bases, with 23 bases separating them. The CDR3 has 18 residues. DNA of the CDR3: TGTGCCAGCAGTTGTTCGTTTAGCGGAGTCGGTGGGTACAATGAGCAGTTCTTC. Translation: CASSCSFSGVGGYNEQFF.

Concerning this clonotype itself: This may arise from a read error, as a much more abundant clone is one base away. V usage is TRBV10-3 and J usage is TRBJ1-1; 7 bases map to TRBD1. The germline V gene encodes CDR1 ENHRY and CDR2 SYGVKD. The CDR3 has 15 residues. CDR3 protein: CVISAKTGSDTEAFF. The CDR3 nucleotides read TGTGTCATCAGTGCAAAGACAGGGAGTGACACTGAAGCTTTCTTT.